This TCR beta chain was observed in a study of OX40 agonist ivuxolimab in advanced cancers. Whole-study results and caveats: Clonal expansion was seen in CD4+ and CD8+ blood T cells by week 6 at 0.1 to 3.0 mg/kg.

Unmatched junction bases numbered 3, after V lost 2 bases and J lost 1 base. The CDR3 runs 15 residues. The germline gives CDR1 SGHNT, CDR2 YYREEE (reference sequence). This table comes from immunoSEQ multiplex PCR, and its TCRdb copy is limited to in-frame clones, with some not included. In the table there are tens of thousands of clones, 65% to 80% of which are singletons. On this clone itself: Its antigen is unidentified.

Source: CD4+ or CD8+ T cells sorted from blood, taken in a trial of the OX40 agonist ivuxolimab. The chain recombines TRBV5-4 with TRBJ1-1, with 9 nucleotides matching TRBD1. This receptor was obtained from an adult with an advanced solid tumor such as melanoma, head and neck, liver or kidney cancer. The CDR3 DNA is TGTGCCAGCAGCTTCAGGACAGGGGCGAACACTGAAGCTTTCTTT. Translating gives CASSFRTGANTEAFF. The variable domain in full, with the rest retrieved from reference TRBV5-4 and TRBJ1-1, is ETGVTQSPTHLIKTRGQQVTLRCSSQSGHNTVSWYQQALGQGPQFIFQYYREEENGRGNFPPRFSGLQFPNYSSELNVNALELDDSALYLCASSFRTGANTEAFFGQGTRLTVV.